A single sample gave rise to the 21 T cell receptor beta chains below, sequenced in a study of shared clonotypes between healthy human individuals (dated by TCRdb to 2019 to 2021). Preparation of the library involved the immunoSEQ multiplex PCR assay. TCRdb holds this immuneACCESS table with in-frame rearrangements only. Some clones are missing; in checked studies, unresolved V genes explain under half, and the rest has no known cause. This sample comprises around 720,000 clones, 60% to 75% of them detected only once. The top ten clones comprise 1.5% to 2% of the sample. Sequencing input: memory CD4+ T cells sorted from blood. The cell subset or site label, as the study defines it: CD45RA-negative fraction. Source of these receptors: a woman aged 30 to 39 in good health.

The chain is built from TRBV6-1 and TRBJ2-5; 9 bases are a match to TRBD2. The CDR3 loop spans 17 amino acids. With V trimmed by 2 bases and J by 5 bases, 12 bases remained unmatched. The germline V gene encodes CDR1 MNHNS and CDR2 SASEGT. CDR3 in amino acids: CASSERGGDLRRETQYF. The CDR3, as DNA: TGTGCCAGCAGTGAACGCGGGGGGGACCTAAGGAGGGAGACCCAGTACTTC.

This sequence joins TRBV7-9 and TRBJ2-1; 10 nucleotides agree with TRBD2. Germline CDR1 reads SEHNR; CDR2 reads FQNEAQ (reference sequence). Trimming at V came to 2 bases and at J to 6 bases, leaving 7 bases not matched to a gene. The CDR3 has 16 residues. CDR3 DNA: TGTGCCAGCAGCTTAACGGCGGCTAGCGGGGGCAATGAGCAGTTCTTC. Translating gives CASSLTAASGGNEQFF.

As to this clone: The same CDR3 is also encoded by other DNA sequences in this sample. This chain connects TRBV30 to TRBJ2-5; D perhaps matches TRBD2 (5 bases). The germline V gene has CDR1 GTSNPN and CDR2 SVGIG (reference sequence). The CDR3 has 12 residues. V was clipped by 0 bases and J by 5 bases, with 7 bases between them. DNA for the CDR3: TGTGCCTGGAGTGTGGGCGGGGAGACCCAGTACTTC. This translates into CAWSVGGETQYF.

Only a few counts were recorded for this clone. The chain couples TRBV19 to TRBJ2-5; no reliable D call. This CDR3 spans 13 amino acids. The germline CDR1 and CDR2 sequences are LNHDA and SQIVND (reference sequence). Trimming shortened V by 8 bases and J by 5 bases, and 15 bases separated the two germline ends. The CDR3 loop reads CASASQKRETQYF. The CDR3 DNA reads TGTGCCAGTGCTAGTCAGAAACGGGAGACCCAGTACTTC.

This clone was seen only once. This chain joins TRBV28 and TRBJ1-1; D is possibly TRBD1 (5 bases). The V gene's germline CDR1 is MDHEN and CDR2 SYDVKM. CDR3 length: 12 residues. Trimming took 7 bases from V and 11 from J, leaving 17 bases between them. The CDR3 coding sequence is TGTGCCAGCACCCTCGCCGGGGCACGGGCTTTCTTT. This translates into CASTLAGARAFF.

V usage is TRBV28 and J usage is TRBJ1-3; 9 bases fit TRBD1. Trimming cost V 7 bases and J 6 bases; bases outside gene matches: 7. CDR3 length: 14 amino acids. Germline CDR1 MDHEN, CDR2 SYDVKM. The chain's CDR3 is CASTTWTGENTIYF. The CDR3 nucleotides are TGTGCCAGCACCACCTGGACAGGGGAAAACACCATATATTTT. The complete variable domain, with remaining parts taken from reference TRBV28 and TRBJ1-3, reads DVKVTQSSRYLVKRTGEKVFLECVQDMDHENMFWYRQDPGLGLRLIYFSYDVKMKEKGDIPEGYSVSREKKERFSLILESASTNQTSMYLCASTTWTGENTIYFGEGSWLTVV.

The rearrangement joins TRBV5-1 to TRBJ1-2, with 9 bases identical to TRBD1. V was pared by 4 bases and J by 5 bases, with 21 bases of the junction left unmatched. CDR1 and CDR2 (germline): SGHRS, YFSETQ. The CDR3 contains 19 residues. The CDR3 is CASSPHGEGQGSTRYGYTF. In DNA, the CDR3 is TGCGCCAGCAGCCCTCATGGTGAGGGACAGGGATCGACTAGGTATGGCTACACCTTC.

This clone was seen a single time. J is TRBJ2-1 and V is TRBV29-1; no definite D call. This CDR3 region has 15 residues. Trimming removed 4 bases at V and 0 bases at J, with 13 bases between. Germline CDR1 is SQVTM and CDR2 is ANQGSEA. The CDR3 is CSVALLRSSYNEQFF. The CDR3 DNA reads as TGCAGCGTTGCCCTTCTGCGGAGCTCCTACAATGAGCAGTTCTTC.

This clone was picked up a small number of times. The germline gene is not matched at one end of the junction; a read error may be the cause. The V and J genes are TRBV29-1 and TRBJ2-1; 7 nucleotides line up with TRBD2. The length of the CDR3 is 16 residues. Germline loops: CDR1 SQVTM, CDR2 ANQGSEA. CDR3 protein: CSVKEGGPYHDNEQFF. The CDR3 nucleotides are TGCAGCGTTAAAGAGGGAGGGCCGTATCATGACAATGAGCAGTTCTTC.

The rearrangement joins TRBV25-1 to TRBJ2-1; D call uncertain. Germline CDR1 MGHDK, CDR2 SYGVNS. The CDR3 runs 14 residues. The V end was cut by 5 bases, the J end by 9 bases, with 17 bases between. CDR3 sequence (DNA): TGTGCCAGCAGTCAAAGGGCCTCCGACGGTGAGCAGTTCTTC. Translating gives CASSQRASDGEQFF. Drawing the rest from reference TRBV25-1 and TRBJ2-1, the complete variable domain is EADIYQTPRYLVIGTGKKITLECSQTMGHDKMYWYQQDPGMELHLIHYSYGVNSTEKGDLSSESTVSRIRTEHFPLTLESARPSHTSQYLCASSQRASDGEQFFGPGTRLTVL.

This clone has only a few counts. The rearrangement uses TRBV2 and TRBJ1-5; tentatively, D is TRBD1 (5 bases). There are 17 residues in the CDR3. The V end lost 6 bases, the J end lost 2 bases, and 20 bases lay between the germline ends. Per germline, CDR1 SNHLY and CDR2 FYNNEI. The CDR3 here is CASRADRRVMGNQPQHF. CDR3 sequence (DNA): TGTGCCAGCAGGGCCGACCGCAGGGTAATGGGCAATCAGCCCCAGCATTTT.

The V and J genes are TRBV5-1 and TRBJ2-3, with 8 bases matching TRBD2. CDR1 SGHRS and CDR2 YFSETQ come from the germline V gene. CDR3 length: 16 residues. V lost 2 bases, J lost 6 bases, and 11 bases stayed unmatched. CDR3 loop: CASSLGPGGGQDTQYF. The CDR3 DNA reads as TGCGCCAGCAGCTTAGGACCGGGCGGGGGGCAGGATACGCAGTATTTT.

The V and J genes are TRBV6-5 and TRBJ2-2; no reliable D call. The CDR3 extends over 15 amino acids. V gave up 6 bases and J gave up 0 bases, with 11 bases separating them. Germline CDR1 MNHEY, CDR2 SVGAGI. The CDR3 DNA reads as TGTGCCAGCAGCGCTTTCGGAGCGAACACCGGGGAGCTGTTTTTT. This sequence encodes CASSAFGANTGELFF.

V usage is TRBV7-2 and J usage is TRBJ2-2; D is perhaps TRBD1 or TRBD2 (6 bases each). This CDR3 is built from 18 residues. Looked up from germline, CDR1 is SGHTA and CDR2 is FQGNSA. V lost 5 bases and J 6 bases, leaving 25 bases between the germline ends. CDR3 bases: TGTGCCAGCAGCCCCTGGACAGTTGTCGGGAGTAGGGCCGGGGAGCTGTTTTTT. Amino acid sequence: CASSPWTVVGSRAGELFF.

This clone occurred once. The V call is TRBV10-1, the J call TRBJ2-1, with TRBD2 matching over 11 bases. After removal of 4 bases from V and 4 bases from J, the junction contained 0 bases not matched to a gene. CDR1 WNHNN and CDR2 SYGVQD come from the germline V gene (reference sequence). The CDR3 runs to 14 residues. The CDR3 protein is CASSGTSGYNEQFF. As DNA, the CDR3 is TGCGCCAGCAGTGGGACTAGCGGGTACAATGAGCAGTTCTTC.

The rearrangement uses TRBV5-6 and TRBJ1-6; D gene ambiguous. Per germline, CDR1 SGHDT and CDR2 YYEEEE. The CDR3 totals 13 residues. Trimming removed 0 bases from V and 7 bases from J, with 5 bases in between. The CDR3 spells CASSLDGNSPLHF. CDR3 sequence (DNA): TGTGCCAGCAGCTTGGACGGGAATTCACCCCTCCACTTT.

As regards this clone: This may arise from a read error, as a much more abundant clone is one base away. Other DNA sequences of this sample code for an identical CDR3. The chain has TRBV28 and TRBJ1-5; 7 bases align to TRBD1. The CDR3 extends over 16 amino acids. The germline V gene has CDR1 MDHEN and CDR2 SYDVKM. As DNA, the CDR3 is TGTGCCAGCAGTTTAGGGACAGCCAATAGCAACCAGCCCCAGCATTTT. Translated, it gives CASSLGTANSNQPQHF.

The chain couples TRBV7-3 to TRBJ2-3; D unclear. V gave up 5 bases and J gave up 2 bases, with 8 bases separating them. Germline loops: CDR1 SGHTA, CDR2 FQGTGA. The CDR3 extends over 13 amino acids. CDR3 sequence: CASSGSFTDTQYF. The CDR3 DNA sequence: TGTGCCAGCAGCGGGTCTTTCACAGATACGCAGTATTTT.

The chain has TRBV28 and TRBJ1-2; D perhaps matches TRBD1 (6 bases). This CDR3 contains 16 residues. V gave up 2 bases and J gave up 1 base, with 14 bases separating them. The germline CDR1 and CDR2 sequences are MDHEN and SYDVKM. The CDR3 region has the DNA TGTGCCAGCAGTTTAAGGACAGCAGGGGTTAACTATGGCTACACCTTC. It is translated as CASSLRTAGVNYGYTF.

This sequence joins TRBV18 and TRBJ2-7; 7 bases agree with TRBD2. CDR1 and CDR2 from the germline V gene are KGHSH and LQKENI. Trimming took 4 bases from V and 0 from J; bases not matched to a gene: 9. The CDR3 loop spans 16 amino acids. The CDR3 sequence is CASSLLPGTTSYEQYF. The DNA of the CDR3 is TGTGCCAGCTCACTCTTACCCGGGACTACCTCCTACGAGCAGTACTTC.

About this clone itself: This may come from a read error, since a much larger clone is one base off. Other DNA sequences in this specimen translate into the identical CDR3. The chain has TRBV28 and TRBJ1-5, with 12 bases matching TRBD1. CDR1 and CDR2 from the germline V gene are MDHEN and SYDVKM. V shed 3 bases and J 4 bases; nucleotides not matched to a gene: 10. The length of the CDR3 is 18 residues. CDR3 loop: CASSFPGQGAASNQPQHF. The CDR3 nucleotides read TGTGCCAGCAGTTTTCCGGGACAGGGGGCAGCGAGTAATCAGCCCCAGCATTTT.